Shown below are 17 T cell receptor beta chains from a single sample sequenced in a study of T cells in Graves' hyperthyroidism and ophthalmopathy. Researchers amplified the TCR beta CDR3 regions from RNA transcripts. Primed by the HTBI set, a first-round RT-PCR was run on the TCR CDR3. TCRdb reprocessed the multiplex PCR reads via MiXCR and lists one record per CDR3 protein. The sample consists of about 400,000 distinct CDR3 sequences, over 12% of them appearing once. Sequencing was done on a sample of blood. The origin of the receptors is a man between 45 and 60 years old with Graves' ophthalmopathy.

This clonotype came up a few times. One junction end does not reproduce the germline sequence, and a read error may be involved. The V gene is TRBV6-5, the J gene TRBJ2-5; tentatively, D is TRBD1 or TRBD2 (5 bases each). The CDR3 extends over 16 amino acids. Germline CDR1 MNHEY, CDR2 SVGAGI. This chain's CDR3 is CANSYRGRNTQETQYF. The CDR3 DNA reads TGTGCCAACAGTTACCGGGGCAGAAATACCCAAGAGACCCAGTACTTC.

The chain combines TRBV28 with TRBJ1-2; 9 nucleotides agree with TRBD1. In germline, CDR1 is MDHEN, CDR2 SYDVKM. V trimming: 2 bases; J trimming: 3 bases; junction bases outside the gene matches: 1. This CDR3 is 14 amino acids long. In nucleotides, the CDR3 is TGTGCCAGCAGTTTAGGACAGGGGTACTATGGCTACACCTTC. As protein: CASSLGQGYYGYTF.

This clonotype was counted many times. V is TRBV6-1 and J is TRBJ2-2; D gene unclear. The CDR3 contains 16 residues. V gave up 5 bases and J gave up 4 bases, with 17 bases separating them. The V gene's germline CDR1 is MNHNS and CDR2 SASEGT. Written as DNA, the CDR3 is TGTGCCAGCAGTTACGACCCAGGCTTAACCACCGGGGAGCTGTTTTTT. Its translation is CASSYDPGLTTGELFF.

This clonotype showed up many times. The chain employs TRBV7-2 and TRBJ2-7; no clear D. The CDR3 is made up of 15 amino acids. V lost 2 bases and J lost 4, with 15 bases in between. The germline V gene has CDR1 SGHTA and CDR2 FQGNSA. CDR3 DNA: TGTGCCAGCAGCTTACATCGGGCTTTCGATTACGAGCAGTACTTC. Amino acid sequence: CASSLHRAFDYEQYF.

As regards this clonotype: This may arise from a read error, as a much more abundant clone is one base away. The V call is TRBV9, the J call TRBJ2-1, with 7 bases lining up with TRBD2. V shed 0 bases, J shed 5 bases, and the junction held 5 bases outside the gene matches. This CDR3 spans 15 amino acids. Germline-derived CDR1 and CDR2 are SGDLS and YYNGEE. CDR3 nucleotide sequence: TGTGCCAGCAGCGTAGATGACGGGAGGAACAATGAGCAGTTCTTC. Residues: CASSVDDGRNNEQFF.

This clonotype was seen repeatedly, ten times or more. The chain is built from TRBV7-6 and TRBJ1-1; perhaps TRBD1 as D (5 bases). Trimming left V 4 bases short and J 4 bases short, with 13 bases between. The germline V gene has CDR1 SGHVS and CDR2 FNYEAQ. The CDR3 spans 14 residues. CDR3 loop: CASSSSSGVTEAFF. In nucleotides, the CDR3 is TGTGCCAGCAGCTCCTCGTCGGGGGTCACTGAAGCTTTCTTT.

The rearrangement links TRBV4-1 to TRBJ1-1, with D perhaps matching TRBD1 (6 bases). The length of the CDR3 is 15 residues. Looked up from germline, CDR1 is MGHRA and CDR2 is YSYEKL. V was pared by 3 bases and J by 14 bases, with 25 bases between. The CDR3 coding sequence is TGCGCCAGCAGCCAGATCGGCCTAGCGGGACAATTACCCTTCTTT. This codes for CASSQIGLAGQLPFF.

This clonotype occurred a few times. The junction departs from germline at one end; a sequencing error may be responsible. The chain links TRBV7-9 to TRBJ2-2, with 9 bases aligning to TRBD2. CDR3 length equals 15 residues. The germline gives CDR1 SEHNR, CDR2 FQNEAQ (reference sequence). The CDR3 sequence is CASSIASGVVGELFF. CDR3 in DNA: TGTGCCAGCAGCATAGCTAGCGGGGTTGTCGGGGAGCTGTTTTTT.

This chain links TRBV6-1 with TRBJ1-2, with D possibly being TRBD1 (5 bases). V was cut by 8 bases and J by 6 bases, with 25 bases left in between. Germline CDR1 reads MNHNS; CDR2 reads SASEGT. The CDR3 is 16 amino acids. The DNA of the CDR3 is TGTGCCAGCGACCTCCTCCGGGGGGGGGGAGCGGATGGCTACACCTTC. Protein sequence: CASDLLRGGGADGYTF.

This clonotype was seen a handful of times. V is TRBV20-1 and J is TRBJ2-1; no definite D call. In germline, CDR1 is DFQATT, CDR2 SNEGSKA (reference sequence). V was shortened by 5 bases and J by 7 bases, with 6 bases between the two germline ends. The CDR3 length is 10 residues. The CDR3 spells CSAGHNEQFF. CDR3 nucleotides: TGCAGTGCTGGCCATAATGAGCAGTTCTTC.

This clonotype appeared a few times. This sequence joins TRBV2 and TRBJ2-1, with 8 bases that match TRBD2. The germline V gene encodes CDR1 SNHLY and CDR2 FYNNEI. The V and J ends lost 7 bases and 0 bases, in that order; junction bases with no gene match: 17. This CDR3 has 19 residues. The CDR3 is CASKTTGGSGKHSYNEQFF. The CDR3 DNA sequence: TGTGCCAGCAAGACGACCGGTGGTAGCGGGAAGCACTCCTACAATGAGCAGTTCTTC.

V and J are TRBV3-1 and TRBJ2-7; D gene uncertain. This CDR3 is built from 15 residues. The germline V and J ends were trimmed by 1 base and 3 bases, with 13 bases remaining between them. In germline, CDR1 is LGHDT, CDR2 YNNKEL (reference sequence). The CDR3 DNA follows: TGTGCCAGCAGCCAAGGGGTAATCCAAAACTACGAGCAGTACTTC. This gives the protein CASSQGVIQNYEQYF.

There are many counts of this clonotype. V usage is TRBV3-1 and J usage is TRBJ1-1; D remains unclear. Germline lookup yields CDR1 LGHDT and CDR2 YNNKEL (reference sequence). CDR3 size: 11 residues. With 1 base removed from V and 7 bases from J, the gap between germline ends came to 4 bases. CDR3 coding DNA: TGTGCCAGCAGCCAAGCAGTTGAAGCTTTCTTT. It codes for CASSQAVEAFF.

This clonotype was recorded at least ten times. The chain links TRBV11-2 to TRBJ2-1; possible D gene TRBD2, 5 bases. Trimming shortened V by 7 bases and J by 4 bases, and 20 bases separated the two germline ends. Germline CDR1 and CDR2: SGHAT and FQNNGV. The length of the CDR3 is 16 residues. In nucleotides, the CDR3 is TGTGCCAGCACCCCTCTGGTCGGAGGCCTGTACAATGAGCAGTTCTTC. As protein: CASTPLVGGLYNEQFF.

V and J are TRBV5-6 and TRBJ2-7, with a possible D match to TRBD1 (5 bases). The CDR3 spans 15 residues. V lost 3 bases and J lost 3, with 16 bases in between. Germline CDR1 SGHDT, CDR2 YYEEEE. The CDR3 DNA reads TGTGCCAGCAGCTCAAATAGGGGTGGAATCTACGAGCAGTACTTC. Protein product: CASSSNRGGIYEQYF.

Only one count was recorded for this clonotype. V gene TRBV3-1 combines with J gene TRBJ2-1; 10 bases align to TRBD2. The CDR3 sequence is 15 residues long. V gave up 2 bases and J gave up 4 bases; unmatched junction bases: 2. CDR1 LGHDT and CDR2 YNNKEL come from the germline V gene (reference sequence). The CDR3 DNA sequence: TGTGCCAGCAGCCAAAGAGCGGGAGGGTACAATGAGCAGTTCTTC. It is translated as CASSQRAGGYNEQFF.

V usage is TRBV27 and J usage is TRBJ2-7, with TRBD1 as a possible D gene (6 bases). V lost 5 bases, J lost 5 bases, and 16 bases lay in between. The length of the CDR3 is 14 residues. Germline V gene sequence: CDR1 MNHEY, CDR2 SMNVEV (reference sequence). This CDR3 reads CASSPRTGFHEQYF. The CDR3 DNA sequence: TGTGCCAGCAGTCCACGTACAGGGTTTCACGAGCAGTACTTC.